This is a list of T cell receptor beta chains from one sample in a study of T cells in Graves' hyperthyroidism and ophthalmopathy. TCRdb passed the multiplex PCR reads through MiXCR, listing each CDR3 protein once. The sample yields 400,000 to 600,000 distinct CDR3 sequences, 16% seen once. The sample consisted of blood. The receptors were gathered from a woman in her 30s with Graves' ophthalmopathy. CDR3s include the opening cysteine and the closing phenylalanine or tryptophan. Each record gives: D gene, J gene, clone size, V gene, CDR3 protein, CDR3 DNA. A D gene is named only where the DNA matches it firmly. Expanded clones are given a class, and other clones once, few, many or no size at all.

D: -
J: TRBJ1-4
size: many
V: TRBV12-3/TRBV12-4
CDR3: CASSFIGNEKLFF
DNA: TGTGCCAGCAGTTTTATCGGAAATGAAAAACTGTTTTTT

D: TRBD1
J: TRBJ1-4
size: -
V: TRBV28
CDR3: CASSLQGREKLFF
DNA: TGTGCCAGCAGCCTACAGGGGCGGGAAAAACTGTTTTTT

D: TRBD1
J: TRBJ1-3
size: -
V: TRBV27
CDR3: CASSPLTGTYSGNTIYF
DNA: TGTGCCAGCAGTCCCCTGACAGGGACCTACTCTGGAAACACCATATATTTT

D: -
J: TRBJ2-7
size: few
V: TRBV4-1
CDR3: CASSPIESNYEQYF
DNA: TGCGCCAGCAGCCCTATAGAAAGTAACTACGAGCAGTACTTC

D: -
J: TRBJ2-7
size: few
V: TRBV3-1
CDR3: CASSQVDNEQYF
DNA: TGTGCCAGCAGCCAAGTTGACAACGAGCAGTACTTC

D: TRBD1
J: TRBJ2-3
size: -
V: TRBV7-3
CDR3: CASSFDRGTDTQYF
DNA: TGTGCCAGCAGCTTTGACAGGGGGACAGATACGCAGTATTTT

D: TRBD2
J: TRBJ2-3
size: many
V: TRBV28
CDR3: CASSLESSGSGFTDTQYF
DNA: TGTGCCAGCAGTTTAGAATCTAGCGGGAGCGGATTCACAGATACGCAGTATTTT

D: TRBD2
J: TRBJ2-7
size: many
V: TRBV20-1
CDR3: CSASGLWGEGPREQYF
DNA: TGCAGTGCTAGTGGTCTATGGGGGGAGGGCCCCCGCGAGCAGTACTTC

D: -
J: TRBJ2-1
size: many
V: TRBV7-3
CDR3: CASSLSPGQLNEQFF
DNA: TGTGCCAGCAGCTTAAGCCCCGGACAGCTCAATGAGCAGTTCTTC

D: TRBD2
J: TRBJ2-1
size: -
V: TRBV7-3
CDR3: CASSSPSLGGLAGGNEQFF
DNA: TGTGCCAGCAGCTCCCCCTCCTTGGGGGGACTAGCGGGTGGAAATGAGCAGTTCTTC

D: TRBD2
J: TRBJ2-7
size: many
V: TRBV2
CDR3: CASKTSGSYEQYF
DNA: TGTGCCAGCAAGACTAGCGGGAGTTACGAGCAGTACTTC

D: -
J: TRBJ2-7
size: many
V: TRBV15
CDR3: CATSNVRGNEQYF
DNA: TGTGCCACCAGCAACGTCCGAGGGAACGAGCAGTACTTC

D: -
J: TRBJ2-7
size: -
V: TRBV6-1
CDR3: CASTRSLSYEQYF
DNA: TGTGCCAGCACCCGTTCGTTATCCTACGAGCAGTACTTC

D: TRBD1
J: TRBJ1-4
size: many
V: TRBV2
CDR3: CASALRTGRGKLFF
DNA: TGTGCCAGTGCCCTCCGGACAGGGAGGGGAAAACTGTTTTTT

D: TRBD2
J: TRBJ2-1
size: -
V: TRBV7-9
CDR3: CASSWRRSEAGVPYNEQFF
DNA: TGTGCCAGCAGCTGGCGCAGAAGCGAAGCGGGAGTACCCTACAATGAGCAGTTCTTC

D: -
J: TRBJ2-2
size: many
V: TRBV11-1
CDR3: CASSVNLHGELFF
DNA: TGTGCCAGCAGCGTTAACCTGCACGGGGAGCTGTTTTTT

D: -
J: TRBJ2-1
size: -
V: TRBV10-3
CDR3: CAIDKGLGDNEQFF
DNA: TGTGCCATCGATAAGGGACTTGGGGACAATGAGCAGTTCTTC

D: TRBD2
J: TRBJ2-5
size: -
V: TRBV4-1
CDR3: CASSQDVSGRETQYF
DNA: TGCGCCAGCAGCCAAGACGTTAGCGGGAGAGAGACCCAGTACTTC

D: -
J: TRBJ2-1
size: -
V: TRBV7-6
CDR3: CASSPSFSSYNEQFF
DNA: TGTGCCAGCAGCCCCTCCTTCAGCTCCTACAATGAGCAGTTCTTC

D: TRBD2
J: TRBJ2-7
size: many
V: TRBV9
CDR3: CASSPLDRGVEQYF
DNA: TGTGCCAGCAGCCCCCTCGACCGGGGGGTCGAGCAGTACTTC

D: TRBD2
J: TRBJ2-7
size: few
V: TRBV2
CDR3: CASSEGASGSPSYEQYF
DNA: TGTGCCAGCAGTGAAGGCGCTAGCGGGAGCCCCTCCTACGAGCAGTACTTC

D: TRBD2
J: TRBJ2-4
size: -
V: TRBV7-2
CDR3: CASRPTSGRNIQYF
DNA: TGTGCCAGCAGACCCACTAGCGGCAGAAACATTCAGTACTTC